This T cell receptor beta chain originates from a study of cytomegalovirus exposure and HLA in healthy donors. The study's findings and limits: Productive status was seen about 90% or about 30% of the time for most TCR beta V segments in an earlier analysis. Prediction of most subjects' HLA-A and HLA-B alleles by TCR beta sequences was reportedly accurate. One cluster of highly shared sequence variants probably arose as a sequencing artifact.

This clone was observed a single time. The antigen remains unidentified. The V segment lost 4 bases and the J segment 6 bases; nucleotides outside the gene matches: 4. The CDR3 is 15 residues long. The germline V gene has CDR1 MDHEN and CDR2 SYDVKM. The PCR was carried out with 60 Vbeta primers and 13 Jbeta primers. The protocol was immunoSEQ multiplex PCR, while the TCRdb copy is restricted to in-frame clones and leaves out a portion. The sample has 96,000 or so clones; roughly 74% are singletons. Sequencing was performed on PBMCs. This chain connects TRBV28 to TRBJ2-1; 12 nucleotides match TRBD2. The source is a woman in her seventies in good health and CMV-seropositive. CDR3 bases: TGTGCCAGCAGTTCGACTAGCGGGAGTTCCAATGAGCAGTTCTTC. It yields the protein CASSSTSGSSNEQFF.